A single sample is the source of the 15 T cell receptor beta chains below, sequenced in a study of a mutant IDH1 vaccine in newly diagnosed glioma. Using immunoSEQ multiplex PCR, the repertoire was profiled, and TCRdb retains in-frame clones only, with some absent. The data hold some 64,000 clones, with 70% to 85% observed a single time. Their antigens are not known. Described time point: week 11, during vaccination. It was 300 ug of mutant IDH1 20-mer peptide that made up each vaccine dose, given with topical imiquimod. The sample here was PBMCs, taken from a glioma patient whose treatment included an IDH1 peptide vaccine. The receptors shown here come from a woman in her fifties or sixties with glioma.

CDR3 sequence (DNA): TGTGCCAGCAGTTCCACACCGAGCTCCTACAATGAGCAGTTCTTC. Translation: CASSSTPSSYNEQFF. The rearrangement joins TRBV6-5 to TRBJ2-1; D gene ambiguous. The germline CDR1 and CDR2 sequences are MNHEY and SVGAGI. Deletions cut 4 bases from V and 0 bases from J, with 10 bases between. The CDR3 has 15 residues.

The chain is built from TRBV7-2 and TRBJ1-1; D gene unclear. V lost 1 base to trimming and J lost 7 bases, with 13 bases between them. This CDR3 has 14 residues. CDR1 SGHTA and CDR2 FQGNSA come from the germline V gene. CDR3 amino acids: CASSLGPWEDEAFF. CDR3 sequence (DNA): TGTGCCAGCAGCTTAGGCCCCTGGGAGGATGAAGCTTTCTTT.

The count of this clone is one. This chain uses TRBV5-4 with TRBJ2-3, with 13 bases identical to TRBD2. Per germline, CDR1 SGHNT and CDR2 YYREEE (reference sequence). V lost 0 bases to trimming and J lost 0 bases; unmatched junction nucleotides: 7. The CDR3 has 19 residues. Here the CDR3 DNA reads TGTGCCAGCAGCTTGGGACTAGCGGGGGGACAAGCTAGCACAGATACGCAGTATTTT. It encodes CASSLGLAGGQASTDTQYF.

The chain is built from TRBV30 and TRBJ1-1; D gene ambiguous. The CDR3 is 11 amino acids. V gave up 2 bases and J gave up 3 bases, with 4 bases separating them. Looked up from germline, CDR1 is GTSNPN and CDR2 is SVGIG (reference sequence). Here the CDR3 DNA reads TGTGCCTGGAGTAAGTACACTGAAGCTTTCTTT. Translated, it gives CAWSKYTEAFF.

In this sample, this clone turned up once. The V gene is TRBV9, the J gene TRBJ2-7; D unclear. The germline V and J ends were trimmed by 0 bases and 6 bases, with 4 bases remaining between them. CDR1 SGDLS and CDR2 YYNGEE come from the germline V gene. The CDR3 extends over 11 amino acids. The CDR3 reads CASSVATEQYF. The CDR3 bases are TGTGCCAGCAGCGTAGCGACCGAGCAGTACTTC. Drawing the rest from reference TRBV9 and TRBJ2-7, the complete variable domain is DSGVTQTPKHLITATGQRVTLRCSPRSGDLSVYWYQQSLDQGLQFLIQYYNGEERAKGNILERFSAQQFPDLHSELNLSSLELGDSALYFCASSVATEQYFGPGTRLTVT.

This sequence joins TRBV5-1 and TRBJ2-6; possible D gene TRBD1, 5 bases. Trimming took 0 bases from V and 0 from J, leaving 10 bases between them. CDR1 and CDR2 (germline): SGHRS, YFSETQ. This CDR3 spans 17 amino acids. CDR3 coding DNA: TGCGCCAGCAGCTTGGCTATAGACAGCTCTGGGGCCAACGTCCTGACTTTC. Translation: CASSLAIDSSGANVLTF.

The V gene is TRBV5-6, the J gene TRBJ1-1, with no clear D. The CDR3 loop spans 14 amino acids. The V end lost 4 bases, the J end lost 1 base, and 11 bases lay between the germline ends. The germline V gene has CDR1 SGHDT and CDR2 YYEEEE. In nucleotides, the CDR3 is TGTGCCAGCAGCAAAGATCAGTGGAACACTGAAGCTTTCTTT. It codes for CASSKDQWNTEAFF.

This clone has only one observation. This chain joins TRBV7-9 and TRBJ1-2; D uncertain. This CDR3 has 16 residues. Trimming shortened V by 0 bases and J by 2 bases, and 13 bases separated the two germline ends. Germline CDR1 is SEHNR and CDR2 is FQNEAQ (reference sequence). The CDR3, as DNA: TGTGCCAGCAGCTTAGCGGAGGGAACCATGAACTATGGCTACACCTTC. Its protein product is CASSLAEGTMNYGYTF.

This chain links TRBV18 with TRBJ2-3, with D maybe TRBD1 (5 bases). The CDR3 extends over 14 amino acids. Trimming took 3 bases from V and 6 from J, leaving 13 bases between them. From germline, CDR1 is KGHSH and CDR2 LQKENI. The CDR3 nucleotides read TGTGCCAGCTCACCCACAGGTCTGGTCGATACGCAGTATTTT. It yields the protein CASSPTGLVDTQYF.

This sequence joins TRBV10-3 and TRBJ1-1, with TRBD1 matching over 7 bases. V was clipped by 10 bases and J by 4 bases; unmatched bases: 9. The CDR3 is 13 residues long. Germline V gives CDR1 ENHRY, CDR2 SYGVKD. This chain's CDR3 is CATEDRMGTEAFF. The CDR3 nucleotides are TGTGCCACTGAGGACAGGATGGGCACTGAAGCTTTCTTT.

The chain recombines TRBV7-2 with TRBJ2-7; TRBD2 agrees at 7 bases. V trimming: 5 bases; J trimming: 2 bases; junction bases outside the gene matches: 15. Per germline, CDR1 SGHTA and CDR2 FQGNSA. The CDR3 consists of 17 residues. The CDR3 nucleotides are TGTGCCAGCAGCCGAGGCCTTCGGGGGGAAGTCCCCTACGAGCAGTACTTC. This encodes CASSRGLRGEVPYEQYF.

The genes are TRBV6-1 and TRBJ1-1; D unresolved. This CDR3 has 13 amino acids. V was clipped by 2 bases and J by 1 base, with 5 bases between them. The germline gives CDR1 MNHNS, CDR2 SASEGT. Written as DNA, the CDR3 is TGTGCCAGCAGTGAACCAGGGAACACTGAAGCTTTCTTT. This sequence encodes CASSEPGNTEAFF.

The genes are TRBV5-1 and TRBJ2-1; D gene ambiguous. The CDR3 covers 13 residues. From germline, CDR1 is SGHRS and CDR2 YFSETQ. The V gene lost 4 bases and the J gene lost 2 bases, with 7 bases spanning the gap. The CDR3 sequence: CASSPATYNEQFF. The CDR3 DNA is TGCGCCAGCAGCCCGGCTACCTACAATGAGCAGTTCTTC.

The V call is TRBV11-1, the J call TRBJ2-7; TRBD2 might be the D (5 bases). Trimming stripped 8 bases from V and 3 bases from J, with 26 bases between. This CDR3 has 17 residues. Germline V gives CDR1 SGHAT, CDR2 FQDESV (reference sequence). Here the CDR3 reads CASGLHGGRGAHYEQYF. The DNA of the CDR3 is TGTGCCAGCGGTCTACACGGAGGACGGGGAGCCCACTACGAGCAGTACTTC.

The chain employs TRBV12-5 and TRBJ1-2; tentative D call: TRBD1 (5 bases). Germline-derived CDR1 and CDR2 are LGHNT and FRNRAP. This CDR3 comprises 15 residues. V gave up 7 bases and J gave up 7 bases, with 22 bases separating them. The CDR3 here is CASAPTGDGAGGYTF. The DNA of the CDR3 is TGTGCTAGTGCCCCAACCGGAGATGGGGCCGGTGGCTACACCTTC.